The 30 T cell receptor beta chains in this list originate from one sample, sequenced in a study of blood T cell repertoires in COVID-19 (dated by TCRdb to between 2020 and 2021). Library preparation used the immunoSEQ multiplex PCR assay. TCRdb provides this immuneACCESS table in a form limited to in-frame rearrangements. Some clones are lacking; in checked studies, under half of them reflect an unresolved V gene, and why the rest are absent is not known. For this sample there are fewer than 250,000 clones; more than 70% appear just once. The ten largest clones capture around 2.9% of the sample. Sequencing was carried out using peripheral blood. These receptors were obtained from a woman aged 60 to 75 with acute or convalescent COVID-19.

The rearrangement joins TRBV7-2 to TRBJ2-3; TRBD2 matches 11 bases. Germline V gives CDR1 SGHTA, CDR2 FQGNSA. The CDR3 spans 16 residues. With V trimmed by 5 bases and J by 2 bases, 6 bases remained unmatched. CDR3 in DNA: TGTGCCAGCAGCAGACGACTAGCGGGATCCACAGATACGCAGTATTTT. It specifies CASSRRLAGSTDTQYF.

The V gene is TRBV6-1, the J gene TRBJ2-2, with a weak D call TRBD1 (6 bases). CDR1 and CDR2 (germline): MNHNS, SASEGT. The CDR3 is made up of 16 amino acids. Trimming shortened V by 4 bases and J by 5 bases, and 17 bases separated the two germline ends. CDR3 sequence: CASSAVTGTRTGELFF. The CDR3 nucleotides are TGTGCCAGCAGTGCCGTAACAGGGACAAGGACCGGGGAGCTGTTTTTT.

Remarks on this clone: Other nucleotide sequences from this sample produce the same CDR3. V usage is TRBV18 and J usage is TRBJ1-2; the D is unclear. CDR1 and CDR2 from the germline V gene are KGHSH and LQKENI. The CDR3 sequence is 13 residues long. Trimming cost V 0 bases and J 4 bases, with 6 bases left between them. The CDR3 protein is CASSPPGGYGYTF. The CDR3 DNA sequence: TGTGCCAGCTCACCACCGGGAGGCTATGGCTACACCTTC.

V usage is TRBV15 and J usage is TRBJ1-1; possible D gene TRBD1, 5 bases. The germline V gene has CDR1 LNHNV and CDR2 YYDKDF (reference sequence). The CDR3 runs to 12 residues. V gave up 0 bases and J gave up 10 bases, with 9 bases separating them. Here the CDR3 DNA reads TGTGCCACCAGCAGAGATTCCGGGGGAGCTTTCTTT. Translation gives CATSRDSGGAFF.

V gene TRBV4-3 combines with J gene TRBJ1-2; 9 bases match TRBD1. Unmatched junction bases numbered 2, after V lost 0 bases and J lost 6 bases. The CDR3 has 14 residues. The V gene's germline CDR1 is LGHNA and CDR2 YSLEER. The CDR3 nucleotides read TGCGCCAGCAGCCAAGAGCGGACAGGGGATGGCTACACCTTC. It encodes CASSQERTGDGYTF.

The chain joins TRBV5-1 to TRBJ1-1; perhaps TRBD1 as D (6 bases). Germline lookup yields CDR1 SGHRS and CDR2 YFSETQ. Trimming removed 0 bases from V and 0 bases from J, with 9 bases in between. The CDR3 covers 15 residues. The CDR3 region has the DNA TGCGCCAGCAGCTTGGTGGGACATCTGAACACTGAAGCTTTCTTT. The encoded protein is CASSLVGHLNTEAFF.

This sequence joins TRBV6-6 and TRBJ1-2; D possibly corresponds to TRBD1 (6 bases). CDR1 is MNHNY, CDR2 SVGAGI, per germline (reference sequence). This CDR3 contains 14 residues. V was shortened by 6 bases and J by 4 bases, with 15 bases between the two germline ends. The CDR3 region has the DNA TGTGCCAGCAGAGGAACAGGGAGAGTCTATGGCTACACCTTC. Protein product: CASRGTGRVYGYTF.

The chain has TRBV5-1 and TRBJ1-2; 8 bases match TRBD1. The CDR3 has 14 residues. With V trimmed by 4 bases and J by 4 bases, 6 bases remained unmatched. CDR1 is SGHRS, CDR2 YFSETQ, per germline. CDR3 protein: CASSPQGDGYGYTF. CDR3 coding DNA: TGCGCCAGCAGCCCACAGGGGGACGGCTATGGCTACACCTTC.

This clone was seen a handful of times. V gene TRBV15 combines with J gene TRBJ1-1, with a weak D call TRBD1 (6 bases). The V end lost 5 bases, the J end lost 5 bases, and 21 bases lay between the germline ends. The germline CDR1 and CDR2 sequences are LNHNV and YYDKDF (reference sequence). The CDR3 sequence is 16 residues long. CDR3 in amino acids: CATSRRPSGEKTEAFF. For the CDR3, the DNA is TGTGCCACCAGCCGTCGTCCTTCAGGGGAGAAAACTGAAGCTTTCTTT.

The sample holds one count of this clone. The CDR3, as DNA: TGTGCCAGCAGCACAAGGAGGGGCCAAACAGATACGCAGTATTTT. Translation gives CASSTRRGQTDTQYF. The V call is TRBV7-2, the J call TRBJ2-3; maybe TRBD2 (6 bases). Germline loops: CDR1 SGHTA, CDR2 FQGNSA. This CDR3 spans 15 amino acids. The V end was cut by 5 bases, the J end by 3 bases, with 15 bases between.

V gene TRBV3-1 (or the pseudogene TRBV3-2) combines with J gene TRBJ2-2; 8 bases map to TRBD2. In germline, CDR1 is LGHDT, CDR2 YNNKEL (reference sequence). With 5 bases clipped from V and 1 base from J, the junction kept 6 bases outside the gene matches. This CDR3 region has 16 residues. CDR3 region: CASSFPTSVNTGELFF. The CDR3 region has the DNA TGTGCCAGCAGCTTCCCGACTAGCGTGAACACCGGGGAGCTGTTTTTT.

CDR3 sequence: CASTRWRGGAVWETQYF. CDR3 sequence (DNA): TGTGCCAGCACCCGGTGGCGGGGGGGGGCGGTTTGGGAGACCCAGTACTTC. The chain joins TRBV7-9 to TRBJ2-5; TRBD2 matches at 9 bases. CDR3 length equals 17 residues. Germline lookup yields CDR1 SEHNR and CDR2 FQNEAQ (reference sequence). Trimming removed 7 bases from V and 5 bases from J; junction bases left unmatched: 17.

V usage is TRBV19 and J usage is TRBJ1-2, with D perhaps TRBD1 (5 bases). V shed 5 bases and J shed 3 bases, with 25 bases lying between them. This CDR3 is built from 18 residues. Germline V gives CDR1 LNHDA, CDR2 SQIVND (reference sequence). The CDR3 here is CASSPKRRGTQSYYGYTF. The DNA for the CDR3 is TGTGCCAGTAGTCCGAAAAGGCGGGGGACCCAAAGTTACTATGGCTACACCTTC.

The chain employs TRBV6-5 and TRBJ1-6, with a tentative D call TRBD1 (6 bases). The germline V gene encodes CDR1 MNHEY and CDR2 SVGAGI. V was clipped by 8 bases and J by 8 bases, with 13 bases between them. The CDR3 totals 13 residues. This CDR3 reads CASLRTDHSPLHF. The CDR3 coding sequence is TGTGCCAGCCTCAGGACAGATCATTCACCCCTCCACTTT.

The chain is built from TRBV19 and TRBJ2-7; 8 bases are a match to TRBD1. The CDR3 loop spans 14 amino acids. From germline, CDR1 is LNHDA and CDR2 SQIVND (reference sequence). Unmatched junction bases numbered 9, after V lost 5 bases and J lost 6 bases. The CDR3 loop is CASSAQTGVVEQYF. The CDR3 DNA is TGTGCCAGTAGTGCCCAGACAGGGGTTGTCGAGCAGTACTTC.

The chain recombines TRBV9 with TRBJ1-3; D is uncertain. Germline CDR1 SGDLS, CDR2 YYNGEE. The germline V and J ends were trimmed by 0 bases and 1 base, with 5 bases remaining between them. This CDR3 region has 14 residues. The CDR3 region is CASSVEQSGNTIYF. In DNA form, the CDR3 reads TGTGCCAGCAGCGTAGAACAGTCTGGAAACACCATATATTTT.

The rearrangement joins TRBV5-6 to TRBJ2-1, with TRBD2 identical over 10 bases. Germline CDR1 is SGHDT and CDR2 is YYEEEE. V shed 4 bases, J shed 8 bases, and the junction held 18 bases outside the gene matches. The CDR3 contains 18 residues. DNA of the CDR3: TGTGCCAGCAGCCCAAGAATGAGGGCTAGCGGGAGAGACGATGAGCAGTTCTTC. Translation gives CASSPRMRASGRDDEQFF.

This clone was observed a handful of times. The chain employs TRBV18 and TRBJ1-5; 9 nucleotides match TRBD1. Per germline, CDR1 KGHSH and CDR2 LQKENI. After removal of 6 bases from V and 3 bases from J, the junction contained 6 bases not matched to a gene. The CDR3 spans 15 residues. The CDR3 DNA sequence: TGTGCCAGCTCCCGGGACAGGGTGATCAATCAGCCCCAGCATTTT. It specifies CASSRDRVINQPQHF.

The chain has TRBV4-1 and TRBJ1-5; the match to TRBD1 covers 8 bases. Germline trimming cut 4 bases from V and 6 bases from J; bases unmatched to any gene: 8. Germline CDR1 is MGHRA and CDR2 is YSYEKL. This CDR3 is built from 15 residues. The CDR3 DNA follows: TGCGCCAGCAGCCCCGGCAGGGGGCTTTTTCAGCCCCAGCATTTT. Encoded protein: CASSPGRGLFQPQHF.

Only one count was recorded for this clone. This rearrangement joins TRBV3-1 (or the pseudogene TRBV3-2) to TRBJ1-2; TRBD1 matches 8 bases. The germline V gene has CDR1 LGHDT and CDR2 YNNKEL (reference sequence). CDR3 length: 13 residues. J was trimmed by 8 bases and V by 4 bases; bases with no gene match: 6. This chain's CDR3 is CASSRTDRGGYTF. In DNA, the CDR3 is TGTGCCAGCAGCCGAACAGACAGGGGAGGCTACACCTTC.

This chain uses TRBV12-3 or TRBV12-4 with TRBJ1-6; D might be TRBD1 (5 bases). CDR3 length: 13 amino acids. Trimming cost V 3 bases and J 7 bases, with 7 bases left between them. The CDR3 region has the DNA TGTGCCAGCAGTTTGGGGCTGAATTCACCCCTCCACTTT. Its translation: CASSLGLNSPLHF.

The chain carries TRBV6-4 and TRBJ2-3; 7 bases are shared with TRBD1. V was clipped by 6 bases and J by 0 bases; unmatched bases: 9. The CDR3 is made up of 16 amino acids. Germline lookup yields CDR1 MRHNA and CDR2 SNTAGT. The CDR3 loop is CASSPGQRASTDTQYF. Written as DNA, the CDR3 is TGTGCCAGCAGCCCGGGACAGAGAGCTAGCACAGATACGCAGTATTTT.

This chain links TRBV19 with TRBJ1-1; 7 bases match TRBD1. The CDR3 contains 14 residues. V shed 0 bases and J 11 bases; nucleotides not matched to a gene: 9. CDR1 is LNHDA and CDR2 is SQIVND in the germline V gene (reference sequence). CDR3 sequence (DNA): TGTGCCAGTAGTATAGATCAGAAGGGGGCCGGCGCTTTCTTT. Translation gives CASSIDQKGAGAFF.

V and J are TRBV29-1 and TRBJ2-3, with D possibly being TRBD2 (5 bases). The CDR3 length is 15 residues. Trimming pared 6 bases from V and 0 bases from J, leaving 16 bases between. Germline assignment: CDR1 SQVTM and CDR2 ANQGSEA. The CDR3 here is CSVGLGLTSTDTQYF. The CDR3 bases are TGCAGCGTAGGACTTGGCCTAACTAGCACAGATACGCAGTATTTT.

The chain links TRBV2 to TRBJ2-7; 8 bases map to TRBD1. CDR1 SNHLY and CDR2 FYNNEI come from the germline V gene. After removal of 3 bases from V and 3 bases from J, the junction contained 10 bases not matched to a gene. The CDR3 length is 16 residues. The CDR3 sequence: CASSDGLLDRDYEQYF. Here the CDR3 DNA reads TGTGCCAGCAGTGATGGCTTATTGGACAGGGACTACGAGCAGTACTTC. The full variable domain, in which reference TRBV2 and TRBJ2-7 provide the parts outside the CDR3, is EPEVTQTPSHQVTQMGQEVILRCVPISNHLYFYWYRQILGQKVEFLVSFYNNEISEKSEIFDDQFSVERPDGSNFTLKIRSTKLEDSAMYFCASSDGLLDRDYEQYFGPGTRLTVT.

The chain's CDR3 is CASRLQGAGDTQYF. CDR3 coding DNA: TGTGCCAGCAGATTACAGGGGGCAGGGGATACGCAGTATTTT. This chain joins TRBV6-5 and TRBJ2-3; TRBD1 matches at 9 bases. The CDR3 is 14 amino acids. Trimming at V came to 6 bases and at J to 6 bases, leaving 7 bases not matched to a gene. Germline V lookup: CDR1 MNHEY, CDR2 SVGAGI.

The chain couples TRBV5-1 to TRBJ2-2; unclear D gene. V dropped 0 bases and J dropped 7 bases, with 4 bases sitting between them. This CDR3 contains 12 residues. From germline, CDR1 is SGHRS and CDR2 YFSETQ. In DNA, the CDR3 is TGCGCCAGCAGCTTGGGAGGCGGGGAGCTGTTTTTT. Translating gives CASSLGGGELFF.

The V call is TRBV24-1, the J call TRBJ2-1, with TRBD1 identical over 8 bases. CDR3 length: 15 amino acids. The germline V gene encodes CDR1 KGHDR and CDR2 SFDVKD. Trimming removed 4 bases from V and 1 base from J; junction bases left unmatched: 2. The CDR3 DNA is TGTGCCACCAGTGACGACAGGGGTTCCTACAATGAGCAGTTCTTC. This translates into CATSDDRGSYNEQFF.

This chain connects TRBV6-2 or TRBV6-3 to TRBJ1-1, with D hard to call. The CDR3 covers 20 residues. V lost 5 bases to trimming and J lost 0 bases, with 28 bases between them. CDR1 is MNHEY, CDR2 SVGEGT, per germline. The CDR3 sequence is CASSHAPQTRTGSLNTEAFF. CDR3 nucleotide sequence: TGTGCCAGCAGTCACGCACCTCAAACTAGGACGGGCTCTCTGAACACTGAAGCTTTCTTT.

Remarks on this clone: This sample includes further DNA sequences coding for the same CDR3. This chain connects TRBV2 to TRBJ1-2, with D possibly TRBD1 on 5 matching bases. Between the trimmed V and J ends, which lost 6 bases and 3 bases, there was a span of 14 bases. Germline loops: CDR1 SNHLY, CDR2 FYNNEI. This CDR3 spans 14 amino acids. CDR3 protein: CASSGTGGDYGYTF. CDR3 in DNA: TGTGCCAGCAGCGGAACAGGAGGGGACTATGGCTACACCTTC.